This note documents a single T cell receptor beta chain sequence. This sample is drawn from a study of T cells in tuberculosis. After thawing and overnight rest, PBMC were stained with GMM-loaded CD1B tetramer, viability dye and anti-CD3 for sorting. CD1B tetramers were loaded with Rhodococcus equi-derived C32 glucose monomycolate. The CDR3 has 15 residues. Germline V gene data show CDR1 as MNHNS and CDR2 as SASEGT. Deletions cut 3 bases from V and 7 bases from J, with 19 bases between. TCR-alpha and TCR-beta chains were sequenced unpaired. Profiling relied on immunoSEQ multiplex PCR, and the TCRdb table lists in-frame clones only, not all of them. This table has more than 45,000 clones, roughly 90% appearing once.

The chain employs TRBV6-1 and TRBJ2-7, with D perhaps matching TRBD2 (5 bases). Sample: CD1b-GMM tetramer-negative cells sorted from PBMCs. The sequence was obtained from an adult woman with latent tuberculosis. CDR3 DNA: TGTGCCAGCAGTGAGTGGATGGGAGTTGTATATGAGCAGTACTTC. As protein: CASSEWMGVVYEQYF.